This entry describes one T cell receptor (beta chain). The antigen this receptor binds is unknown. Base qualities are not at hand, and no much larger clone is one base apart. CDR1 is given as LGHDT and CDR2 as YNNKEL, both from the germline V gene (reference sequence). The CDR3 holds 14 amino acids from the cysteine to the phenylalanine. The read is trimmed to its CDR3 DNA, 42 bases read in frame from base 1. The junction shows trimming of 3 bases on V and 2 bases on J, plus 9 bases between the germline ends. TCRbeta CDR3 regions were amplified from genomic DNA by means of the immunoSEQ Assay, a bias-controlled multiplex PCR. The study's own analysis went as follows. Within the assay, amplification of reference gene primers was used to estimate how many nucleated cells each sample contained. To quantify the absolute abundance of each unique TCRbeta CDR3 rearrangement, sequence reads were collapsed and filtered. For each sample, productive Simpson clonality was calculated by taking the square root of Simpson's diversity index across productive rearrangements. TCRdb obtained this table from immuneACCESS and retained in-frame rearrangements with V and J assigned. These tables miss some clones; where compared with another copy, unresolved V genes account for less than half of the shortfall, and the remainder is unexplained. The DNA was the basis for D and trimming; V, J and clone size are from that table. The sample data list over 120,000 clones, and roughly 89% of these were observed just once. Under 3% of the sample is in the top ten clones.

Collaborating institutions collected whole blood in K2EDTA tubes following their own protocols. For TCRbeta analysis, collaborators shipped samples in one of three forms: frozen whole blood, isolated PBMCs, or DNA extracted from either of those sample types. The source of the sample is a study of blood T cell repertoires in COVID-19 (dated by TCRdb to about 2020). A note on the overall study: The collaborator samples originated in the United States, Italy and Spain and spanned the acute and convalescent phases of COVID-19. The repertoires were made available in a free public database intended to serve as a resource for research on the immune response to SARS-CoV-2. The material from the prospective study consisted of cDNA or gDNA derived from T cells, B-cell-depleted T cells, or PBMCs. Deeply sampled blood TCRbeta repertoires from subjects exposed to, actively infected with, or recovered from COVID-19 were included in the dataset. A de-identified subject ID, COVID-19 status, age in years and sex were almost always included in the sample metadata. Samples came from the ongoing ImmuneRACE study (first 160 participants) plus 1,254 subjects from 6 global collaborators. Where HLA class I and class II types were available, the types were taken from metadata supplied by the sample provider, not from assay-based typing.

Summary of the overall study and its limitations: How much clinical and demographic metadata was included differed by source and by participant, and the metadata was provided uncurated.

The sequence joins TRBV3-1 (or the pseudogene TRBV3-2) to TRBJ2-3; the D gene is perhaps TRBD1, on 6 matching bases. This sequence was found in a man aged 55 to 69 with active or convalescent COVID-19. Sequencing was done on a sample of peripheral blood. In nucleotide form, the sequence is TGTGCCAGCAGCCACAGGGGTTCCACAGATACGCAGTATTTT. Translation gives CASSHRGSTDTQYF.